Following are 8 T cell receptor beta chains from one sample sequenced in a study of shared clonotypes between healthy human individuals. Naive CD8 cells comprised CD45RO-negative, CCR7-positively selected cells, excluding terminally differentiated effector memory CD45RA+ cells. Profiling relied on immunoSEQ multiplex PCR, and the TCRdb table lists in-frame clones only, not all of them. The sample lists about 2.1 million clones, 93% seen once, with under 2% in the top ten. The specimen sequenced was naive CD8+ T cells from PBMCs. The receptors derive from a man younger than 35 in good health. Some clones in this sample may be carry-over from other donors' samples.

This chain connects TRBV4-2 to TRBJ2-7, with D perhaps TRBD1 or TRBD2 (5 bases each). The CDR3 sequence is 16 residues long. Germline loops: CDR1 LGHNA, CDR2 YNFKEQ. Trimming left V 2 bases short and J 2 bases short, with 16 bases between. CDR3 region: CASSQPLGPLTYEQYF. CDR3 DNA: TGTGCCAGCAGCCAACCTCTGGGACCCTTGACCTACGAGCAGTACTTC.

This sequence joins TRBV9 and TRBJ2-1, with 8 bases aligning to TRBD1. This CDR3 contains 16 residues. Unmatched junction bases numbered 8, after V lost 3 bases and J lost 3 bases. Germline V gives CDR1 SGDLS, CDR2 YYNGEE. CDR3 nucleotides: TGTGCCAGCAGCGCCCCCCCAGGGGGCAACTACAATGAGCAGTTCTTC. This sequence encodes CASSAPPGGNYNEQFF.

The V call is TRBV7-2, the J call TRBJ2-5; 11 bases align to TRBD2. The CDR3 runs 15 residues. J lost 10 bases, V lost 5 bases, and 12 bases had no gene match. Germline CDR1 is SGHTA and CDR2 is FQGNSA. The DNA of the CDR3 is TGTGCCAGCAGCACCGGGACTAGCGGTGTACCGGTCCAGTACTTC. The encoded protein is CASSTGTSGVPVQYF.

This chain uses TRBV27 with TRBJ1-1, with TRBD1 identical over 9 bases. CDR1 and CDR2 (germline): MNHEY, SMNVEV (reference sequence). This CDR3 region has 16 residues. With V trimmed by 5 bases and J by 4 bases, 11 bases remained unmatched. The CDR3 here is CASSPIQGAGVTEAFF. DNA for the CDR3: TGTGCCAGCAGTCCAATACAGGGGGCTGGGGTCACTGAAGCTTTCTTT.

The CDR3 DNA reads as TGTGCCAGCAGCCGATGGGGGAACACTGAAGCTTTCTTT. Its translation: CASSRWGNTEAFF. The gene calls are TRBV5-4 and TRBJ1-1; D ambiguous. The CDR3 has 13 amino acids. With 4 bases removed from V and 1 base from J, the gap between germline ends came to 8 bases. Per the germline V gene, CDR1 is SGHNT and CDR2 is YYREEE (reference sequence).

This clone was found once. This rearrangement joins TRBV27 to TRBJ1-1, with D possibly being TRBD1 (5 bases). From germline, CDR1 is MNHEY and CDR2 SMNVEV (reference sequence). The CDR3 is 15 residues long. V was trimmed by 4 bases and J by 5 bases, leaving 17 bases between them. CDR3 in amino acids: CASSSVGTRETEAFF. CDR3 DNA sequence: TGTGCCAGCAGTTCGGTCGGGACTAGGGAGACTGAAGCTTTCTTT.

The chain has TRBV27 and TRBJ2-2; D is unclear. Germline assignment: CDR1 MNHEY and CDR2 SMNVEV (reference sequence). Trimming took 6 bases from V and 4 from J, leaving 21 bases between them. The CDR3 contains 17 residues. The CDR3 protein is CASSLTSIMGSTGELFF. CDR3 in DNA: TGTGCCAGCAGCCTAACTTCCATCATGGGAAGCACCGGGGAGCTGTTTTTT.

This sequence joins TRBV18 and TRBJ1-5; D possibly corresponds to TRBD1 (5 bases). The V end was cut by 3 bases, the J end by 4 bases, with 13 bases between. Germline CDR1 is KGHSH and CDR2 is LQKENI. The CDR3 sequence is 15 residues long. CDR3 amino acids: CASSPVTETNQPQHF. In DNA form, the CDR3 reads TGTGCCAGCTCACCTGTGACAGAGACAAATCAGCCCCAGCATTTT.